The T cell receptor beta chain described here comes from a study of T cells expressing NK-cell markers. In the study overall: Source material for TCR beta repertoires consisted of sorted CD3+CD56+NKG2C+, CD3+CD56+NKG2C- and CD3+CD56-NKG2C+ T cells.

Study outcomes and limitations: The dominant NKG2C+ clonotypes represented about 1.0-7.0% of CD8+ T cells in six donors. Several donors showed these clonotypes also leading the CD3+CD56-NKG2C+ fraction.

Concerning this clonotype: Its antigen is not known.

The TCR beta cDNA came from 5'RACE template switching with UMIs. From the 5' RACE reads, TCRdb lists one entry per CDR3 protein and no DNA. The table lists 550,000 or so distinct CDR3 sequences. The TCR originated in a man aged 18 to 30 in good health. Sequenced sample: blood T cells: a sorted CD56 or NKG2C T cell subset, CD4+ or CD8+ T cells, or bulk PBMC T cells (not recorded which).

The CDR3 protein is CASSQRASGVTGELFF. The chain couples TRBV4-1 to TRBJ2-2; there is no DNA to check the TCRdb D call of TRBD1. CDR1 and CDR2 from the germline V gene are MGHRA and YSYEKL. This CDR3 spans 16 amino acids.